The present T cell receptor (beta chain) was sequenced within a study of blood T cell repertoires in COVID-19 (dated by TCRdb to 2019 to 2021). Notes on the research overall: Samples covering the acute and convalescent phases of COVID-19 were provided by collaborators in the United States, Italy and Spain. HLA class I and class II types, where available, came from metadata supplied by the sample provider rather than from assay-based typing. Samples came from the ongoing ImmuneRACE study (first 160 participants) plus 1,254 subjects from 6 global collaborators. Nearly every sample came with metadata listing a de-identified subject ID, COVID-19 status, age in years and sex. The dataset comprised deeply sampled blood TCRbeta repertoires from subjects exposed to, actively infected with, or recovered from COVID-19. The material from the prospective study consisted of cDNA or gDNA derived from T cells, B-cell-depleted T cells, or PBMCs. The repertoires were released in a freely available public database intended as a resource for research on the immune response to SARS-CoV-2.

Beyond this particular receptor, the publication reports: The amount of clinical and demographic metadata varied by source and participant and was provided uncurated.

Including the terminal cysteine and phenylalanine, the CDR3 comprises 18 residues. The read is trimmed to its CDR3 DNA, 54 bases read in frame from base 1. The germline V and J ends show losses of 2 bases and 4 bases respectively, and no gene match explains 12 bases of the junction. CDR1 and CDR2 are read off the germline V gene as MGHRA and YSYEKL. Whole blood was collected in K2EDTA tubes by collaborating institutions according to the institutions' own protocols. Collaborator samples were shipped for TCRbeta analysis as frozen whole blood, isolated PBMCs, or DNA extracted from either sample type. A word on this clone: Its antigen has not been determined. It has no much larger one-base neighbor in the sample; base qualities were not kept. Other DNA sequences within the sample encode an identical CDR3.

The immunoSEQ Assay, a bias-controlled multiplex PCR, was used to amplify TCRbeta CDR3 regions from genomic DNA. The published analysis was carried out like this. The number of nucleated cells in each sample was estimated from the amplification of reference gene primers within the assay. To quantify the absolute abundance of each unique TCRbeta CDR3 rearrangement, sequence reads were collapsed and filtered. For each sample, productive Simpson clonality was calculated as the square root of Simpson's diversity index across productive rearrangements. Held by TCRdb, this immuneACCESS table contains in-frame sequences only and omits some clones. Under half of the omission traces to an unresolved V gene where checked; the cause of the rest is unknown. The DNA was the basis for D and trimming; V, J and clone size are from that table. Within this sample are tens of thousands of clones, with roughly 89% of them counted one time only. The ten largest clones represent 5% to 6% of the sample.

The V gene is TRBV4-1 and the J gene is TRBJ2-5, with 11 bases aligning to TRBD2. This receptor was obtained from a man over 45 with acute or convalescent COVID-19. Material for sequencing was peripheral blood. The CDR3 protein: CASSQTDVAGGGLETQYF. DNA sequence: TGCGCCAGCAGCCAAACTGACGTAGCGGGGGGGGGTTTAGAGACCCAGTACTTC.